This TCR beta chain was found in a study of technical replicates of blood from a handful of donors. Per the germline V gene, CDR1 is MNHNS and CDR2 is SASEGT. The length of the CDR3 is 14 residues. V was clipped by 5 bases and J by 3 bases, with 11 bases between them. TCRdb's copy holds only in-frame clones and misses some; the assay was immunoSEQ multiplex PCR. The sample includes around 78,000 clones, approximately 95% of them seen just once. This TCR was sampled from a human donor in good health. What was sequenced was T cells isolated from PBMCs. V and J are TRBV6-1 and TRBJ1-5; D is unclear. The CDR3 here is CASSPDEDNQPQHF. CDR3 coding DNA: TGTGCCAGCAGTCCTGACGAGGACAATCAGCCCCAGCATTTT.